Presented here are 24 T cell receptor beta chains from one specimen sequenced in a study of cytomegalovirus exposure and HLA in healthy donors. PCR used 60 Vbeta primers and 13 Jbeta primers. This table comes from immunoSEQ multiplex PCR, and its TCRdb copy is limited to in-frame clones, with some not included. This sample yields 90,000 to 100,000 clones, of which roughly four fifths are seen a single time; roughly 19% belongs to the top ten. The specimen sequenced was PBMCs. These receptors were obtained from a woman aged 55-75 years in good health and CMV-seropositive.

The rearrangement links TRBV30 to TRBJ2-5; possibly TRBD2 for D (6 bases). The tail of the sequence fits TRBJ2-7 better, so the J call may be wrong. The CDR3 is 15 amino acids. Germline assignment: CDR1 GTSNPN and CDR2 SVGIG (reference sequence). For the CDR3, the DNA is TGTGCCTGGAGTGGGAGGAGGGGTTCTCCCTACGAGCAGTACTTC. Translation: CAWSGRRGSPYEQYF.

The CDR3: CASSQDRREGYNEQFF. The CDR3 DNA reads TGCGCCAGCAGCCAAGATCGGCGGGAGGGATACAATGAGCAGTTCTTC. The chain has TRBV4-1 and TRBJ2-1, with TRBD2 matching 9 bases. The CDR3 has 16 amino acids. CDR1 is MGHRA, CDR2 YSYEKL, per germline. V was pared by 0 bases and J by 4 bases, with 4 bases of the junction left unmatched.

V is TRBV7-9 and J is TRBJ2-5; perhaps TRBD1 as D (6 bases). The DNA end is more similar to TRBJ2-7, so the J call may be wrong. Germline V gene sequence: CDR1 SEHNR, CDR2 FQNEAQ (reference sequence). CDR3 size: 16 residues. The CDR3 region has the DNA TGTGCCAGCAGCTTAATGGGTCAGGGGAGCTCCTACGAGCAGTACTTC. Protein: CASSLMGQGSSYEQYF.

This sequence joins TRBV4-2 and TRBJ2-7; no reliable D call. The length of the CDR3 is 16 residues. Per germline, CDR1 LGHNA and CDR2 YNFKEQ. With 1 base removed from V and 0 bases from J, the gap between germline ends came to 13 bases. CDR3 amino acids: CASSQAPSTSSYEQYF. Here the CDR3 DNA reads TGTGCCAGCAGCCAAGCACCCTCAACCAGCTCCTACGAGCAGTACTTC.

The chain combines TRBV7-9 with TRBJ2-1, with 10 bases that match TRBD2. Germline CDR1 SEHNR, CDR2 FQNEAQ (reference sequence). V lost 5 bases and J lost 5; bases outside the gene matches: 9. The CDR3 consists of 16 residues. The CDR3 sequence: CASSNRTSGIHNEQFF. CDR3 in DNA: TGTGCCAGCAGCAACCGGACTAGCGGAATCCACAATGAGCAGTTCTTC.

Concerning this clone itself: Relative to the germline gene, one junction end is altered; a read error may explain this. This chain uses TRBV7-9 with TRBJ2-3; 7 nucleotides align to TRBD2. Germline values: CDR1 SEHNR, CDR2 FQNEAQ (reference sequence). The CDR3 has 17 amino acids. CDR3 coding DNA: TGTTCCAGCAGCCTCGGACTTCGCGGGAGTTGGGCAGATACGCAGTATTTT. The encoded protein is CSSSLGLRGSWADTQYF. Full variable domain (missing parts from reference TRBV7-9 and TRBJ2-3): DTGVSQNPRHKITKRGQNVTFRCDPISEHNRLYWYRQTLGQGPEFLTYFQNEAQLEKSRLLSDRFSAERPKGSFSTLEIQRTEQGDSAMYLCSSSLGLRGSWADTQYFGPGTRLTVL.

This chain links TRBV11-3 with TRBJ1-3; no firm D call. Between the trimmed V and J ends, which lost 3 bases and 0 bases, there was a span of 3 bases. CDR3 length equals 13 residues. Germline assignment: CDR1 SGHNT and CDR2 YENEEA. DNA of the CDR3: TGTGCCAGCAGCTTCAACTCTGGAAACACCATATATTTT. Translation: CASSFNSGNTIYF.

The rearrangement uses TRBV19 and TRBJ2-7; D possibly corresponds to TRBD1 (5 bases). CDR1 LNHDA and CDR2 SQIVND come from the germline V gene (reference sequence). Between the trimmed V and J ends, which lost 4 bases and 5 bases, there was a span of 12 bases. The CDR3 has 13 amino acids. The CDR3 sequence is CASSSSRVHEQYF. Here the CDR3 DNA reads TGTGCCAGTAGTAGTTCCAGGGTCCACGAGCAGTACTTC.

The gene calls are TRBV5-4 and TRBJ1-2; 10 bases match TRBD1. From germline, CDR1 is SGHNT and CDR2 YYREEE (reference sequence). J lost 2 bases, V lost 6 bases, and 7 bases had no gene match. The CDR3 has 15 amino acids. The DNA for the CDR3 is TGTGCCAGCAATCTAGGGGGACAGGGGAACTATGGCTACACCTTC. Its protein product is CASNLGGQGNYGYTF.

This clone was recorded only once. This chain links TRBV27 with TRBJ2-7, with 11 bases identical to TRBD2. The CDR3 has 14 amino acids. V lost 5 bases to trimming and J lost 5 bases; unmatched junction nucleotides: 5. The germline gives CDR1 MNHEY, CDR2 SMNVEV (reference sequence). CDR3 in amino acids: CASSLTSGRNEQYF. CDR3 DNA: TGTGCCAGCAGTCTCACTAGCGGGAGAAACGAGCAGTACTTC.

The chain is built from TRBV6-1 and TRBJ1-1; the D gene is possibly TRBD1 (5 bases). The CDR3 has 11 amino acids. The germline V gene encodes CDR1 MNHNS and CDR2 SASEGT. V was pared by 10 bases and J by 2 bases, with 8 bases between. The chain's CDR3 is CATQGNTEAFF. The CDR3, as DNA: TGTGCCACCCAGGGTAACACTGAAGCTTTCTTT.

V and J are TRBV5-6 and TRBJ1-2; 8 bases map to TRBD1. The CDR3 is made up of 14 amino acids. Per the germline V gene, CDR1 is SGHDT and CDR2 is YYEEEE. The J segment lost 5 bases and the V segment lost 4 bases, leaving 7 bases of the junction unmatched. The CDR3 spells CASSPDREMYGYTF. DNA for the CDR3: TGTGCCAGCAGCCCGGACAGGGAGATGTATGGCTACACCTTC.

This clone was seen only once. CDR3 protein: CASSEAFSVEQFF. CDR3 DNA sequence: TGTGCCAGCAGTGAAGCCTTCTCCGTTGAGCAGTTCTTC. V is TRBV6-1 and J is TRBJ2-1; no definite D call. The CDR3 loop spans 13 amino acids. CDR1 MNHNS and CDR2 SASEGT come from the germline V gene. With 0 bases removed from V and 9 bases from J, the gap between germline ends came to 9 bases.

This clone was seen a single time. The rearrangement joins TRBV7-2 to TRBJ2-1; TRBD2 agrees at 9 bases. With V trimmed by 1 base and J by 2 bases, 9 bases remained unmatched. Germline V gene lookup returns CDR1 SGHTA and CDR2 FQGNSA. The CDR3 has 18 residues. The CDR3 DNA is TGTGCCAGCAGCTTAGAGCTTCTAGCGGGAACCCCCTACAATGAGCAGTTCTTC. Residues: CASSLELLAGTPYNEQFF. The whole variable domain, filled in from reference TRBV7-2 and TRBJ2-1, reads GAGVSQSPSNKVTEKGKDVELRCDPISGHTALYWYRQSLGQGLEFLIYFQGNSAPDKSGLPSDRFSAERTGGSVSTLTIQRTQQEDSAVYLCASSLELLAGTPYNEQFFGPGTRLTVL.

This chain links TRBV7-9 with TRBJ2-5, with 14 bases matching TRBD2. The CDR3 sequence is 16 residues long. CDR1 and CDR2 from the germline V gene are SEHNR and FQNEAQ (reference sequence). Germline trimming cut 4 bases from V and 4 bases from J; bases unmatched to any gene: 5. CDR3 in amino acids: CASSSGLAGEGETQYF. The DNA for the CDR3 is TGTGCCAGCAGCTCGGGACTAGCGGGAGAAGGAGAGACCCAGTACTTC. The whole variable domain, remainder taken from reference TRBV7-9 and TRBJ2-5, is DTGVSQNPRHKITKRGQNVTFRCDPISEHNRLYWYRQTLGQGPEFLTYFQNEAQLEKSRLLSDRFSAERPKGSFSTLEIQRTEQGDSAMYLCASSSGLAGEGETQYFGPGTRLLVL.

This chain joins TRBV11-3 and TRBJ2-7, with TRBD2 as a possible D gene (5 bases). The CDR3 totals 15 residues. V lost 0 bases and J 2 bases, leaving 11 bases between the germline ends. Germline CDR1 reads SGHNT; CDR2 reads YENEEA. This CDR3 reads CASSLESGRTYEQYF. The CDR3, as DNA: TGTGCCAGCAGCTTAGAGAGCGGCCGGACCTACGAGCAGTACTTC.

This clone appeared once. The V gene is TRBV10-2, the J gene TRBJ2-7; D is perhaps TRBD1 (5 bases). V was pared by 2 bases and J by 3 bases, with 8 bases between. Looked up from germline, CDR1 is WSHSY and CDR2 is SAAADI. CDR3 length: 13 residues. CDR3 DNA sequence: TGCGCCAGCAGTGAGGGGGCAGACTACGAGCAGTACTTC. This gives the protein CASSEGADYEQYF.

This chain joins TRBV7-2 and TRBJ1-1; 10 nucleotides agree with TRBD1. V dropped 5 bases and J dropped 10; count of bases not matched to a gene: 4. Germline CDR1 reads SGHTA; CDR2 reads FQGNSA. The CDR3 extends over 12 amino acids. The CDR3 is CASSVRDRGAFF. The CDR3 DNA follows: TGTGCCAGCAGCGTACGGGACAGGGGAGCTTTCTTT.

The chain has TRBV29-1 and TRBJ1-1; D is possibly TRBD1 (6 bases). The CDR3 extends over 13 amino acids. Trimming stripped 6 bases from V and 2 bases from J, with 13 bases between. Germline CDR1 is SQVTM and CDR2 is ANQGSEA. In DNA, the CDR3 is TGCAGCGTCCTGCTTGGGGGCAACACTGAAGCTTTCTTT. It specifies CSVLLGGNTEAFF.

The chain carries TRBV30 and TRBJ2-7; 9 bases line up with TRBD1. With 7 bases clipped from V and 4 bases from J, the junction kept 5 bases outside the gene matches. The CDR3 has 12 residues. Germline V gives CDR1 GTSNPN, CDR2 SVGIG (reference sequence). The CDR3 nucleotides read TGTGCCTTGGACAGGGGAGGGTACGAGCAGTACTTC. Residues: CALDRGGYEQYF.

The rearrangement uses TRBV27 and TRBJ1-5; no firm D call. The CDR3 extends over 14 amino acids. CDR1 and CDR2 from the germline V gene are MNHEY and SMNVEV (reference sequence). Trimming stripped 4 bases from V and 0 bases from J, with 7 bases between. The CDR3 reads CASSYRYSNQPQHF. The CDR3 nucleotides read TGTGCCAGCAGTTATAGATATAGCAATCAGCCCCAGCATTTT.

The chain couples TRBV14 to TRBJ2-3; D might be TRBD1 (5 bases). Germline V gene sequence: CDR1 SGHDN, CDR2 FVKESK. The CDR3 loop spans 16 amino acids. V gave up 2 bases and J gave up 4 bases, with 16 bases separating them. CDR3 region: CASSQFQGVVSDTQYF. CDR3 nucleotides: TGTGCCAGCAGCCAATTCCAAGGGGTCGTTTCAGATACGCAGTATTTT.

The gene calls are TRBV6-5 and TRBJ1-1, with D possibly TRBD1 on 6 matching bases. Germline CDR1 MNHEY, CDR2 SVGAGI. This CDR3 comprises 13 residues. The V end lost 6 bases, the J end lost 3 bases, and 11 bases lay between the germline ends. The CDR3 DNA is TGTGCCAGCAGCCCGACAGGATACACTGAAGCTTTCTTT. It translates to CASSPTGYTEAFF.

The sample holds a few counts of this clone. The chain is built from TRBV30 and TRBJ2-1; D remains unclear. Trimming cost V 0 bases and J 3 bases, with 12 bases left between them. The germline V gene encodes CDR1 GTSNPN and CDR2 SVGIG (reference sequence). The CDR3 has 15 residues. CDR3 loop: CAWSVSANSYNEQFF. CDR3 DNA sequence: TGTGCCTGGAGTGTCTCCGCAAACAGCTACAATGAGCAGTTCTTC.